This TCR beta chain was recorded in a study of blood T cell repertoires in COVID-19. The germline CDR1 and CDR2 sequences are SGHNT and YYREEE (reference sequence). The CDR3 covers 14 residues. V lost 0 bases and J lost 2, with 9 bases in between. Sequencing used immunoSEQ multiplex PCR; TCRdb keeps in-frame clones, though not all of them. This sample carries fewer than 350,000 clones, 81% of them seen once, and the ten largest clones take roughly 2.9%. The chain joins TRBV5-4 to TRBJ2-7; D not certain. The clonotype originates from an older woman with active or convalescent COVID-19. The sample comprised peripheral blood. CDR3 DNA sequence: TGTGCCAGCAGCTTGGGACACGAGACCTACGAGCAGTACTTC. It specifies CASSLGHETYEQYF.